Presented here are 27 T cell receptor beta chains from one specimen sequenced in a study of blood T cell repertoires in COVID-19. The data were produced by immunoSEQ multiplex PCR, yet TCRdb's version contains in-frame clones alone and is incomplete. Among roughly 63,000 clones, under 85% were seen once, and the ten largest hold 28%. Input material: peripheral blood. Receptors originate from a woman of 80 years or more with acute or convalescent COVID-19.

V is TRBV7-3 and J is TRBJ2-7; 9 nucleotides agree with TRBD1. Looked up from germline, CDR1 is SGHTA and CDR2 is FQGTGA. With 5 bases clipped from V and 0 bases from J, the junction kept 5 bases outside the gene matches. The CDR3 is made up of 15 amino acids. The CDR3 here is CASSPTGGSSYEQYF. CDR3 bases: TGTGCCAGCAGCCCGACAGGGGGAAGCTCCTACGAGCAGTACTTC.

The V call is TRBV19, the J call TRBJ2-5, with TRBD2 matching 11 bases. The J segment lost 7 bases and the V segment lost 5 bases, leaving 9 bases of the junction unmatched. CDR3 length: 15 amino acids. Per the germline V gene, CDR1 is LNHDA and CDR2 is SQIVND (reference sequence). The CDR3 loop is CASSLGRLAGGTQYF. In nucleotides, the CDR3 is TGTGCCAGTAGTTTGGGTCGGCTAGCGGGAGGGACCCAGTACTTC.

In nucleotides, the CDR3 is TGTGCCAGCAGTAAGAGCAGGGTTGGTGGGGCCAACGTCCTGACTTTC. Residues: CASSKSRVGGANVLTF. The chain is built from TRBV2 and TRBJ2-6, with a tentative D call TRBD1 (5 bases). Trimming left V 5 bases short and J 3 bases short, with 14 bases between. The CDR3 runs to 16 residues. CDR1 and CDR2 from the germline V gene are SNHLY and FYNNEI.

The V gene is TRBV7-2, the J gene TRBJ2-1, with 12 positions matching TRBD2. Trimming cost V 2 bases and J 6 bases; bases outside gene matches: 2. This CDR3 comprises 15 residues. In germline, CDR1 is SGHTA, CDR2 FQGNSA. CDR3: CASSLSSGRVNEQFF. As DNA, the CDR3 is TGTGCCAGCAGCTTATCTAGCGGGAGGGTCAATGAGCAGTTCTTC.

The genes are TRBV9 and TRBJ2-5, with TRBD2 matching 11 bases. CDR3 length: 15 amino acids. J gave up 7 bases and V 0 bases, and 5 bases lay outside the gene matches. CDR1 is SGDLS, CDR2 YYNGEE, per germline. CDR3 region: CASSVEPGTSGTQYF. The CDR3 DNA follows: TGTGCCAGCAGCGTAGAGCCCGGGACTAGCGGGACCCAGTACTTC.

This clone occurred many times. This rearrangement joins TRBV30 to TRBJ2-7, with 11 positions matching TRBD2. The trim removed 5 bases at V and 3 bases at J, leaving 18 bases unmatched. The CDR3 length is 18 residues. The germline gives CDR1 GTSNPN, CDR2 SVGIG (reference sequence). CDR3 loop: CAWGLRLAGTKTGYEQYF. The CDR3 bases are TGTGCCTGGGGGCTTAGACTAGCGGGAACTAAAACGGGCTACGAGCAGTACTTC.

There are a few counts of this clone. The V and J genes are TRBV7-2 and TRBJ2-7; possibly TRBD1 for D (6 bases). CDR3 size: 15 residues. Trimming cost V 5 bases and J 4 bases, with 18 bases left between them. CDR1 is SGHTA, CDR2 FQGNSA, per germline. As DNA, the CDR3 is TGTGCCAGCAGCCCTGGGCCACAGGGCTATTACGAGCAGTACTTC. It is translated as CASSPGPQGYYEQYF.

This chain connects TRBV7-9 to TRBJ1-5, with TRBD1 identical over 7 bases. After removal of 4 bases from V and 3 bases from J, the junction contained 6 bases not matched to a gene. This CDR3 has 15 amino acids. CDR1 SEHNR and CDR2 FQNEAQ come from the germline V gene (reference sequence). In DNA form, the CDR3 reads TGTGCCAGCAGCTGGGCAGGGGGAGACAATCAGCCCCAGCATTTT. It is translated as CASSWAGGDNQPQHF.

With respect to this clone: The germline gene is not matched at one end of the junction; a read error may be the cause. The chain combines TRBV7-8 with TRBJ1-2; 10 nucleotides line up with TRBD1. The CDR3 runs to 14 residues. In germline, CDR1 is SGHVS, CDR2 FQNEAQ. The CDR3 sequence is CASSVADRGAGYTF. The CDR3 DNA reads TGTGCCAGCAGCGTAGCGGACAGGGGGGCGGGCTACACCTTC.

V gene TRBV19 combines with J gene TRBJ2-1; D is unresolved. Germline V gene sequence: CDR1 LNHDA, CDR2 SQIVND (reference sequence). Trimming removed 3 bases at V and 3 bases at J, with 12 bases between. This CDR3 is built from 15 residues. The CDR3, as DNA: TGTGCCAGTAGTATCCGCCTGGTCGGCTACAATGAGCAGTTCTTC. Translating gives CASSIRLVGYNEQFF.

The chain joins TRBV27 to TRBJ1-1; 9 nucleotides match TRBD1. V dropped 6 bases and J dropped 5; count of bases not matched to a gene: 7. The CDR3 has 14 amino acids. The germline V gene has CDR1 MNHEY and CDR2 SMNVEV (reference sequence). In DNA, the CDR3 is TGTGCCAGCAGAAAACAGGGGGCTCTTACTGAAGCTTTCTTT. Its protein product is CASRKQGALTEAFF.

The chain is built from TRBV11-3 and TRBJ2-5; TRBD1 matches 9 bases. From germline, CDR1 is SGHNT and CDR2 YENEEA. V lost 5 bases and J lost 4; bases outside the gene matches: 8. The CDR3 loop spans 15 amino acids. This CDR3 is CASSARQGDLETQYF. The CDR3 bases are TGTGCCAGCAGCGCTCGACAGGGGGACCTAGAGACCCAGTACTTC.

The rearrangement links TRBV7-8 to TRBJ2-5, with TRBD2 identical over 8 bases. Germline V gives CDR1 SGHVS, CDR2 FQNEAQ. The CDR3 runs 15 residues. J was trimmed by 5 bases and V by 3 bases; bases with no gene match: 8. As DNA, the CDR3 is TGTGCCAGCAGCTTTGTAGCGGGGCGGTGGGAGACCCAGTACTTC. This sequence encodes CASSFVAGRWETQYF.

The chain uses TRBV5-1 and TRBJ2-7, with D possibly matching TRBD2 (6 bases). Germline lookup yields CDR1 SGHRS and CDR2 YFSETQ. V was shortened by 4 bases and J by 3 bases, with 14 bases between the two germline ends. The CDR3 has 14 amino acids. CDR3 protein: CASSRDSPFYEQYF. CDR3 sequence (DNA): TGCGCCAGCAGCCGGGACTCCCCTTTCTACGAGCAGTACTTC.

The V gene is TRBV5-4, the J gene TRBJ2-5, with D perhaps TRBD1 (7 bases). The V end lost 0 bases, the J end lost 5 bases, and 17 bases lay between the germline ends. The CDR3 covers 16 residues. Germline V gene sequence: CDR1 SGHNT, CDR2 YYREEE (reference sequence). The DNA of the CDR3 is TGTGCCAGCAGCTTGGCAGGACACAGGGGAGGCGAGACCCAGTACTTC. Translated: CASSLAGHRGGETQYF.

The chain is built from TRBV6-6 and TRBJ1-6; 7 bases fit TRBD1. V was pared by 2 bases and J by 5 bases, with 6 bases of the junction left unmatched. Per germline, CDR1 MNHNY and CDR2 SVGAGI (reference sequence). The CDR3 covers 16 residues. CDR3 DNA: TGTGCCAGCAGTTACCCCTTTACAGGGGATAATTCACCCCTCCACTTT. Protein sequence: CASSYPFTGDNSPLHF.

V gene TRBV11-3 combines with J gene TRBJ2-7; 7 bases match TRBD1. CDR1 and CDR2 from the germline V gene are SGHNT and YENEEA. The CDR3 is 14 residues long. V lost 5 bases, J lost 2 bases, and 6 bases stayed unmatched. CDR3 DNA sequence: TGTGCCAGCAGCCATAGGGACAGACCCTACGAGCAGTACTTC. This gives the protein CASSHRDRPYEQYF.

The CDR3 DNA sequence: TGTGCCAGCAGCTTAACGGCGATCGCGGTCCCCACTGAAGCTTTCTTT. Translation gives CASSLTAIAVPTEAFF. This chain joins TRBV11-3 and TRBJ1-1; D remains ambiguous. The length of the CDR3 is 16 residues. The V gene's germline CDR1 is SGHNT and CDR2 YENEEA. Trimming removed 2 bases at V and 4 bases at J, with 17 bases between.

CDR3 sequence: CASNPGQGGLREQFF. CDR3 bases: TGTGCCAGTAACCCCGGACAGGGGGGACTAAGGGAGCAGTTCTTC. The chain carries TRBV19 and TRBJ2-1; 10 positions match TRBD1. The ends lost 7 bases at V and 10 bases at J; junction bases unmatched: 13. The CDR3 covers 15 residues. Germline values: CDR1 LNHDA, CDR2 SQIVND (reference sequence).

J is TRBJ2-5 and V is TRBV4-2, with 15 bases identical to TRBD2. CDR3 size: 17 residues. Germline V CDR1 and CDR2: LGHNA, YNFKEQ. J lost 5 bases, V lost 1 base, and 5 bases had no gene match. The chain's CDR3 is CASSQVGLAGGWETQYF. The CDR3 nucleotides read TGTGCCAGCAGCCAAGTCGGACTAGCGGGAGGGTGGGAGACCCAGTACTTC.

This clone was recorded a few times. The chain is built from TRBV6-5 and TRBJ1-1, with D perhaps matching TRBD1 (6 bases). Trimming stripped 5 bases from V and 3 bases from J, with 16 bases between. The CDR3 is 15 amino acids. Germline loops: CDR1 MNHEY, CDR2 SVGAGI. The CDR3 bases are TGTGCCAGCAGTCGGGACCTATCAGGGGACACTGAAGCTTTCTTT. Translating it yields CASSRDLSGDTEAFF.

V usage is TRBV28 and J usage is TRBJ2-7, with 8 bases fitting TRBD2. V lost 8 bases, J lost 4 bases, and 16 bases stayed unmatched. Germline V lookup: CDR1 MDHEN, CDR2 SYDVKM. The CDR3 length is 16 residues. DNA for the CDR3: TGTGCCAGCTCCTTGGGCGGGACTAGGGGTATTTACGAGCAGTACTTC. Encoded protein: CASSLGGTRGIYEQYF.

The chain couples TRBV19 to TRBJ2-7, with TRBD2 matching over 14 bases. This CDR3 has 16 residues. The J segment lost 3 bases and the V segment lost 1 base, leaving 2 bases of the junction unmatched. Germline V lookup: CDR1 LNHDA, CDR2 SQIVND (reference sequence). The DNA of the CDR3 is TGTGCCAGTAGTATAGGGGGGACTAGCGGGAGCTACGAGCAGTACTTC. It translates to CASSIGGTSGSYEQYF.

This clone came up a few times. V is TRBV11-1 and J is TRBJ1-1; D ambiguous. In germline, CDR1 is SGHAT, CDR2 FQDESV (reference sequence). The CDR3 runs to 18 residues. V lost 0 bases, J lost 0 bases, and 17 bases lay in between. The CDR3 DNA reads as TGTGCCAGCAGCTTAGCACGAAGACATATGGCTCTGAACACTGAAGCTTTCTTT. As protein: CASSLARRHMALNTEAFF.

This sequence joins TRBV4-2 and TRBJ2-5; TRBD2 might be the D (6 bases). Trimming pared 1 base from V and 5 bases from J, leaving 11 bases between. Per the germline V gene, CDR1 is LGHNA and CDR2 is YNFKEQ. CDR3 length: 14 residues. The CDR3 nucleotides read TGTGCCAGCAGCCAAGGCGGTGGAGGGGAGACCCAGTACTTC. As protein: CASSQGGGGETQYF.

This clone was observed at least ten times. V is TRBV9 and J is TRBJ2-5; 7 bases fit TRBD2. The CDR3 loop spans 13 amino acids. Germline assignment: CDR1 SGDLS and CDR2 YYNGEE. V lost 0 bases to trimming and J lost 4 bases; unmatched junction nucleotides: 0. The CDR3 nucleotides are TGTGCCAGCAGCGTAGCGGGGGGAGAGACCCAGTACTTC. Residues: CASSVAGGETQYF.

The chain employs TRBV6-2 or TRBV6-3 and TRBJ2-2; 10 bases are shared with TRBD2. There are 18 residues in the CDR3. Losses at the gene ends were 6 bases for V and 1 base for J; bases not matched to a gene: 11. Germline assignment: CDR1 MNHEY and CDR2 SVGEGT. CDR3 protein: CASSDMLQREGNTGELFF. The CDR3 bases are TGTGCCAGCAGCGATATGCTACAGCGGGAGGGGAACACCGGGGAGCTGTTTTTT.